This T cell receptor beta chain was sequenced for a study of blood T cell repertoires in COVID-19. Background on the study: Samples representing acute and convalescent COVID-19 were sourced from the United States, Italy and Spain. Nucleic acid was either cDNA or gDNA, and it came from T cells, B-cell-depleted T cells, or PBMCs.

There are 20 residues in the CDR3. With V trimmed by 4 bases and J by 4 bases, 21 bases remained unmatched. The germline V gene encodes CDR1 MNHGY and CDR2 SVAAGI. Generated by immunoSEQ multiplex PCR, the TCRdb table keeps only in-frame clones and is missing some. The repertoire holds hundreds of thousands of clones, with 85% to 90% as singletons. Cohorts were based on clinical histories the participants reported. All recovered Cohort 3 donors got two negative PCRs, got clearance, or saw symptom resolution. The chain uses TRBV6-9 and TRBJ2-2; 7 bases agree with TRBD1. The TCR sequence derives from a man younger than 45 who had recovered from COVID-19. The sequencing sample was made of PBMCs or T cells enriched from blood (not recorded which). The CDR3 DNA follows: TGTGCCAGCAGTTGGTCCCCCCCCCTGTCGCCAGGGGGACGCACCGGGGAGCTGTTTTTT. It specifies CASSWSPPLSPGGRTGELFF.